These T cell receptor beta chains were read from a single sample in a study of blood T cell repertoires in COVID-19. The assay was immunoSEQ multiplex PCR, and TCRdb's table has in-frame clones only and misses some. The table lists 150,000 to 200,000 clones, roughly nine tenths of them singletons. Sequencing input: peripheral blood. The receptors were sampled from a woman aged 55-70 years with COVID-19, enrolled during active disease. Each CDR3 is given with its conserved first and last residue.

v_call cdr3_aa
TRBV7-2 CASSLAGSGRPSYNEQFF
TRBV7-2 CASSLSGGSGATDTQYF
TRBV5-1 CASSSSRGHEQYF
TRBV9 CASSVGLVSDEQYF
TRBV13 CASSLGLGEDYGYTF
TRBV2 CASISAVGNEKLFF
TRBV6-2/TRBV6-3 CASSRTGVYEQYF
TRBV11-2 CASSLMDTTPGNTIYF
TRBV5-1 CASSLILGYEQYF
TRBV6-1 CASSEKQNTEAFF
TRBV28 CASSGTASYEQYF
TRBV4-1 CASSPGQRFNYGYTF
TRBV10-2 CASSSGTSLINEQFF
TRBV6-2/TRBV6-3 CASSHLDRGGYNEQFF
TRBV7-3 CASSPGSGEKLFF
TRBV12-3/TRBV12-4 CASSPRTGGSYTF
TRBV5-1 CASSPLAVQETQYF
TRBV3-1/TRBV3-2 CASSQLTGVGNTIYF
TRBV19 CASSIAIQGIDQPQHF
TRBV6-5 CASSYFPSSGANVLTF
TRBV12-5 CASGTGLPTNEKLFF
TRBV7-9 CASSYPFSREYNEQFF
TRBV18 CASSVGGTTYEQYF
TRBV27 CASSLDLASGSTDTQYF
TRBV11-2 CASSRFGTSGRSSYNEQFF
TRBV4-3 CASSQQPGQGAYEQYF